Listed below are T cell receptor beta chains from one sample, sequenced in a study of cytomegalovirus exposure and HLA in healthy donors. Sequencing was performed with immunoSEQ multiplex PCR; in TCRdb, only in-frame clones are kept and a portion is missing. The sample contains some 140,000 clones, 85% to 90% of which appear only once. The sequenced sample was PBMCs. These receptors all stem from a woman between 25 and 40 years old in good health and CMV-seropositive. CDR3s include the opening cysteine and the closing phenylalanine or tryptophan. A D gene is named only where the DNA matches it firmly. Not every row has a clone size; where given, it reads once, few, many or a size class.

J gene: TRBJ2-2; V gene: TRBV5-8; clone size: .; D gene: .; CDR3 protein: CASSLRGNTGELFF; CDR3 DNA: TGTGCCAGCAGCTTAAGGGGAAACACCGGGGAGCTGTTTTTT
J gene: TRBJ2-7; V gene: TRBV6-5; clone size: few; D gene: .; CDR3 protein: CASSRRGRESYEQYF; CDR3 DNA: TGTGCCAGCAGTCGCCGGGGAAGGGAATCCTACGAGCAGTACTTC
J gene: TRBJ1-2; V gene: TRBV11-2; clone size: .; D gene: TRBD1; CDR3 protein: CASSLDQRQGARGDGYTF; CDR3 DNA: TGTGCCAGCAGCTTAGATCAAAGGCAGGGGGCCAGGGGTGATGGCTACACCTTC
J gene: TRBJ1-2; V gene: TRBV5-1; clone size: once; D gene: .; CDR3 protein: CASGPSNYGYTF; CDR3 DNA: TGCGCCAGCGGGCCTTCTAACTATGGCTACACCTTC
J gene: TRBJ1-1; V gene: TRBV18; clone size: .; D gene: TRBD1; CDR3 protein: CASSPGTDANTEAFF; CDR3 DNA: TGTGCCAGCTCACCGGGGACAGATGCTAACACTGAAGCTTTCTTT
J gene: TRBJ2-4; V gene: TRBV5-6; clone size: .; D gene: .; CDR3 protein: CASSSSGSPGGNIQYF; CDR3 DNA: TGTGCCAGCAGTAGTTCAGGTAGCCCCGGGGGAAACATTCAGTACTTC
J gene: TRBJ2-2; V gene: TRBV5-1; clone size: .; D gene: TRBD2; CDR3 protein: CASSSRTSGTDGELFF; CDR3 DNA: TGCGCCAGCAGCTCCCGGACTAGCGGGACTGACGGGGAGCTGTTTTTT
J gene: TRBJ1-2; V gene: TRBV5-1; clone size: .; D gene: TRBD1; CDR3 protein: CASSEQGDYGYTF; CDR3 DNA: TGCGCCAGCAGCGAACAGGGGGACTATGGCTACACCTTC
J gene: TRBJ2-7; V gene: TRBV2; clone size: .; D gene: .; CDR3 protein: CASSPGHTYEQYF; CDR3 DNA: TGTGCCAGCAGTCCCGGACATACCTACGAGCAGTACTTC
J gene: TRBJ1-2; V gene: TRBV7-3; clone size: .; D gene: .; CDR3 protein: CASSLGGYGSGYTF; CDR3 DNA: TGTGCCAGCAGCTTAGGGGGGTACGGGAGCGGCTACACCTTC
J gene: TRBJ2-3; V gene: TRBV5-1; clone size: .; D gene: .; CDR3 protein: CASSTGESDTQYF; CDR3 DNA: TGCGCCAGCAGCACCGGGGAGAGCGATACGCAGTATTTT
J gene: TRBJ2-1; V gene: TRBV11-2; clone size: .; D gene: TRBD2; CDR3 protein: CASSLTSGTYNEQFF; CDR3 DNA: TGTGCCAGCAGCTTGACTAGCGGGACCTACAATGAGCAGTTCTTC
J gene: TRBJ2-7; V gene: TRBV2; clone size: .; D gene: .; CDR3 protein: CASRTVSYEQYF; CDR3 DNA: TGTGCCAGCAGGACAGTCTCCTACGAGCAGTACTTC
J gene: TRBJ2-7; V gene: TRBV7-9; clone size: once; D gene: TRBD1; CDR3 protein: CASSLVLGQGRSYEQYF; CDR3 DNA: TGTGCCAGCAGCTTAGTCCTGGGACAGGGAAGGTCCTACGAGCAGTACTTC
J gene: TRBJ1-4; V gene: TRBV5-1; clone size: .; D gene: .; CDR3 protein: CASSLEGGGEKLFF; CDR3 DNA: TGCGCCAGCAGCTTGGAGGGTGGAGGTGAAAAACTGTTTTTT
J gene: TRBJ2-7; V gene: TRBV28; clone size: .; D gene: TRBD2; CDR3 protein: CASSLQGLNLGKQYF; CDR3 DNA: TGTGCCAGCAGCCTCCAGGGACTAAACCTCGGCAAGCAGTACTTC
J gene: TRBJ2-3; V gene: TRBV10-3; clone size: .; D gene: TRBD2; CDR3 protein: CAISGGLAGLPLGTDTQYF; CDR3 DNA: TGTGCCATCAGTGGGGGACTAGCGGGTCTCCCCCTAGGCACAGATACGCAGTATTTT
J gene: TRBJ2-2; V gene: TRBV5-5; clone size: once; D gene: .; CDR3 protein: CASSLRIAANTGELFF; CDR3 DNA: TGTGCCAGCAGCTTGCGAATAGCGGCGAACACCGGGGAGCTGTTTTTT
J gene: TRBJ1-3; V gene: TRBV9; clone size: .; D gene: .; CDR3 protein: CASSDTSGGNTIYF; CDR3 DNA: TGTGCCAGCAGCGATACCTCGGGGGGAAACACCATATATTTT
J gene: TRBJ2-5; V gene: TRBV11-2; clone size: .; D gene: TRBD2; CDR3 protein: CASSLGTSGSQARLYF; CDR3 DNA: TGTGCCAGCAGCTTGGGGACTAGCGGGAGCCAGGCCCGACTGTACTTC
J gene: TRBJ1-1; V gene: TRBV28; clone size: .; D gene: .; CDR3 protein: CASILRGITEAFF; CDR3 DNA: TGTGCCAGCATTTTGAGAGGGATCACTGAAGCTTTCTTT
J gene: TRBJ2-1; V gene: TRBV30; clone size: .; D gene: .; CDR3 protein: CAWSQIQTGDEQFF; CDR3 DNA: TGTGCCTGGAGCCAAATCCAGACAGGAGATGAGCAGTTCTTC
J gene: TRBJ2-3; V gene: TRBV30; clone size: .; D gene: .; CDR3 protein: CAWSGAAASTDTQYF; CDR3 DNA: TGTGCCTGGAGTGGTGCCGCGGCAAGCACAGATACGCAGTATTTT
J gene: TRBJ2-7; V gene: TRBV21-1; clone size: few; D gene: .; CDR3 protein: CASSYEQYF; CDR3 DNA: TGTGCCAGCAGCTACGAGCAGTACTTC
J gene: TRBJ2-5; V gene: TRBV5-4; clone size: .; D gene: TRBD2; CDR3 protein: CASSPGSGAQYF; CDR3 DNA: TGTGCCAGCAGCCCGGGCAGCGGGGCCCAGTACTTC
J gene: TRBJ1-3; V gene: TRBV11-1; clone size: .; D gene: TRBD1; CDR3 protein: CASSSRDSSGNTIYF; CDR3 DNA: TGTGCCAGCAGCTCGCGGGACAGCTCTGGAAACACCATATATTTT
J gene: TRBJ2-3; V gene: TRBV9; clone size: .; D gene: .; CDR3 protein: CASSGSADTQYF; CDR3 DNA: TGTGCCAGCAGCGGGAGTGCCGATACGCAGTATTTT
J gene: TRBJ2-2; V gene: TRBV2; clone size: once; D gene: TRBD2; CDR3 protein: CASGGGEYTGELFF; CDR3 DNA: TGTGCCAGCGGGGGGGGAGAGTACACCGGGGAGCTGTTTTTT
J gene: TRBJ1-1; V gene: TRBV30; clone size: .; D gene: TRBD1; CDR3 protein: CAWSDKTGGVVNTEAFF; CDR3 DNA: TGTGCCTGGAGTGATAAGACAGGGGGGGTAGTAAACACTGAAGCTTTCTTT
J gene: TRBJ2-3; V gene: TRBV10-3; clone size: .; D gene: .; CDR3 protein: CAIQGYGADTQYF; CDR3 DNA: TGTGCCATCCAAGGCTACGGGGCAGATACGCAGTATTTT
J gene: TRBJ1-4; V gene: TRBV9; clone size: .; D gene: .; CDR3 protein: CASSGTGRMEEKLFF; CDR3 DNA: TGTGCCAGCAGCGGTACAGGGAGAATGGAGGAAAAACTGTTTTTT
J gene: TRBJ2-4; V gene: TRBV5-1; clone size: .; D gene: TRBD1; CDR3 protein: CASSLRDRGGAGNIQYF; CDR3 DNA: TGCGCCAGCAGCTTGCGGGACAGGGGCGGGGCGGGAAACATTCAGTACTTC
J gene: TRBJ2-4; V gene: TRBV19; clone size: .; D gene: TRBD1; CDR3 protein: CASSSLGTGSLAKNIQYF; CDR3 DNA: TGTGCCAGTAGTAGTCTGGGGACAGGGTCCTTAGCCAAAAACATTCAGTACTTC
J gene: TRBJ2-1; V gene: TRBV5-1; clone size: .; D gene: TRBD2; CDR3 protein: CASSRGGPEDEQFF; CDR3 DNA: TGCGCCAGTTCCCGGGGGGGGCCGGAGGATGAGCAGTTCTTC
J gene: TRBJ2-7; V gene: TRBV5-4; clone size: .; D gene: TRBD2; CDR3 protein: CASSLGGRGGKNEQYF; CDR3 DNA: TGTGCCAGCAGCTTGGGTGGGCGGGGGGGCAAAAACGAGCAGTACTTC
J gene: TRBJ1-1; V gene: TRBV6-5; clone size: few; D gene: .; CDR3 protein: CASSFLASTEAFF; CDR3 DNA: TGTGCCAGCAGTTTCCTTGCTAGTACTGAAGCTTTCTTT
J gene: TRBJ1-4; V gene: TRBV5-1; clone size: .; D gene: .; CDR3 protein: CASSLLGRDQKADKVFF; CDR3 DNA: TGCGCCAGCAGCTTGTTGGGCAGGGATCAAAAGGCGGACAAAGTGTTTTTT
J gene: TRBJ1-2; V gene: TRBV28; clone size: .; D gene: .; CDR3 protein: CASSFLYGYTF; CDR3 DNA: TGTGCCAGCAGTTTTCTCTATGGCTACACCTTC
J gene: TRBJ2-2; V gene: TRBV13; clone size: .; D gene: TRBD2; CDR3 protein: CASRSRTLAGLTGELFF; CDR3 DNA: TGTGCCAGCAGATCTCGGACTCTAGCGGGATTGACCGGGGAGCTGTTTTTT
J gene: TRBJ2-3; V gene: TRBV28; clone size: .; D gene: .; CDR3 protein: CASSLGWDSTDTQYF; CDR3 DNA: TGTGCCAGCAGTTTGGGCTGGGACTCCACAGATACGCAGTATTTT
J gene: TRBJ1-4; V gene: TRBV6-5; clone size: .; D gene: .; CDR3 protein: CASSLGGGGEKLFF; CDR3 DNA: TGTGCCAGCAGCCTCGGCGGGGGAGGTGAAAAACTGTTTTTT
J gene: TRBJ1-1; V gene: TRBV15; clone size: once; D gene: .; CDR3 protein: CATSRDASMNTEAFF; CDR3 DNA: TGTGCCACCAGCAGAGATGCCAGTATGAACACTGAAGCTTTCTTT
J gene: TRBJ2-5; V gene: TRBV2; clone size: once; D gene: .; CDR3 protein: CASSEGASTETQYF; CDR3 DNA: TGTGCCAGCAGTGAAGGGGCTAGCACTGAGACCCAGTACTTC
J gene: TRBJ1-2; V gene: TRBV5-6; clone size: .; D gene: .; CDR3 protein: CASSWEYRPNYGYTF; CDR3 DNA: TGTGCCAGCAGCTGGGAGTACAGACCGAACTATGGCTACACCTTC
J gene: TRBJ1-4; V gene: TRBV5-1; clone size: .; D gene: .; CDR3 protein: CASRGAGTEKLFF; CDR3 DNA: TGCGCCAGCAGGGGTGCGGGGACTGAAAAACTGTTTTTT
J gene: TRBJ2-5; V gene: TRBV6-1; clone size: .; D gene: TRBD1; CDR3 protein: CASSPSTGAVETQYF; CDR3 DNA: TGTGCCAGCAGTCCCTCGACAGGGGCGGTAGAGACCCAGTACTTC
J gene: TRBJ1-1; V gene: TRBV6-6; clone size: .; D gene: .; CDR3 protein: CASSYSTGVGNEAFF; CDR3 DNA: TGTGCCAGCAGTTACTCGACCGGGGTAGGAAATGAAGCTTTCTTT
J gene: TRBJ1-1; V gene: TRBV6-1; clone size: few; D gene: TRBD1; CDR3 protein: CAIHRGGGMNTEAFF; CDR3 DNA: TGTGCCATCCACAGGGGAGGCGGTATGAACACTGAAGCTTTCTTT
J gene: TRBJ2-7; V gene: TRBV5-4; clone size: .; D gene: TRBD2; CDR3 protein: CASSSGLAGGGEQYF; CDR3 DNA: TGTGCCAGCAGCTCGGGACTAGCGGGAGGAGGAGAGCAGTACTTC
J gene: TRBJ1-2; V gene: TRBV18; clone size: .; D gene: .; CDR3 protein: CASSPGGQTYGYTF; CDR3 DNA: TGTGCCAGCTCACCCGGTGGACAAACCTATGGCTACACCTTC